At least ten counts were recorded for the clone carrying this T cell receptor (beta chain). Its antigen is not known. Breast cancer patients provided tissue from their axillary draining lymph nodes. This sample was included in a study of breast tumors, draining lymph nodes, adjacent tissues. Whole-study results and caveats: The data were judged consistent with most tumor T cells coming from lymph node and expanding in tumor. Tumors had less TCR diversity than lymph nodes, more than nontumor tissue.

In TCRdb, the multiplex PCR reads were re-called with MiXCR into one record per CDR3 protein. Of 200,000 to 250,000 distinct CDR3 sequences in the sample, about 34% are singletons; the top ten hold 1.4%. With V trimmed by 0 bases and J by 3 bases, 3 bases remained unmatched. The CDR3 is 15 amino acids. Germline V gives CDR1 SGHDT, CDR2 YYEEEE. The sequencing input was axillary lymph node tissue. The rearrangement uses TRBV5-6 and TRBJ1-5; TRBD1 matches 7 bases. This TCR was recovered from a female donor with breast cancer. Some clones in this sample may be carry-over from other donors' samples. The CDR3 DNA reads TGTGCCAGCAGCTTGGGGACAGGACCCAATCAGCCCCAGCATTTT. Translation: CASSLGTGPNQPQHF.